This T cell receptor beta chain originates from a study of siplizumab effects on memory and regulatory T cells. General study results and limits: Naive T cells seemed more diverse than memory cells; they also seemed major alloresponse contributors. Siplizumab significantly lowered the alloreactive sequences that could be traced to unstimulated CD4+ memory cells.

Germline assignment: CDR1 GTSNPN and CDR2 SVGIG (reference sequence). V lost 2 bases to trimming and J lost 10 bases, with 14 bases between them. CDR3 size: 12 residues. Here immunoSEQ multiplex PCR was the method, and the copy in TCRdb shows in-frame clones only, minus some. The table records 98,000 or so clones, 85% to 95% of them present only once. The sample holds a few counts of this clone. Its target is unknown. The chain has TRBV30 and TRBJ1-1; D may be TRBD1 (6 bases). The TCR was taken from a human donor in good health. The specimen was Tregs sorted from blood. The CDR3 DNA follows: TGTGCCTGGAGTCCACAGGGAGAAAGAGCTTTCTTT. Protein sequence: CAWSPQGERAFF.